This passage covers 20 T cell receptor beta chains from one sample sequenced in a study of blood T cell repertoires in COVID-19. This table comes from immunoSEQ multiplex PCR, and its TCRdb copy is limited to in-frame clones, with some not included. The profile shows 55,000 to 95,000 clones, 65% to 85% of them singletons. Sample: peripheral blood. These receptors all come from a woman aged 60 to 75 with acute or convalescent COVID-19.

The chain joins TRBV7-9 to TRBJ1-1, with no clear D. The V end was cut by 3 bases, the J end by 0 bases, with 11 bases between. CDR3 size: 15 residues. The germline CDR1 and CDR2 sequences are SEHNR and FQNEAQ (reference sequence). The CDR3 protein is CASSLGGLMNTEAFF. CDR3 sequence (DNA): TGTGCCAGCAGCTTGGGCGGACTGATGAACACTGAAGCTTTCTTT.

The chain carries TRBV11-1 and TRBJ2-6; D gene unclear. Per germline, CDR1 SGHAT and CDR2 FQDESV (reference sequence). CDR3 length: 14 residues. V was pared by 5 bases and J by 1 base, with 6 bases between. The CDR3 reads CASSPVSGANVLTF. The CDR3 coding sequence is TGTGCCAGCAGCCCGGTTTCTGGGGCCAACGTCCTGACTTTC.

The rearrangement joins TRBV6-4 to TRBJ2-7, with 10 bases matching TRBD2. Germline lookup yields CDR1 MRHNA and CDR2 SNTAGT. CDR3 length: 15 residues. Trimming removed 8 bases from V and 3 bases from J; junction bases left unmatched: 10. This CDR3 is CASPSLAGDDYEQYF. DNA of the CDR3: TGTGCCAGCCCGTCGCTAGCGGGAGATGACTACGAGCAGTACTTC.

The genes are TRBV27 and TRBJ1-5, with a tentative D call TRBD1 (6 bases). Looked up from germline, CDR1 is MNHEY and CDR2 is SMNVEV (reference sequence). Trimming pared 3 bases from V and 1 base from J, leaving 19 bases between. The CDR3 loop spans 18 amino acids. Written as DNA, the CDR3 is TGTGCCAGCAGTTTCCGAACCCCCGACAGGATAAGCAATCAGCCCCAGCATTTT. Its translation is CASSFRTPDRISNQPQHF.

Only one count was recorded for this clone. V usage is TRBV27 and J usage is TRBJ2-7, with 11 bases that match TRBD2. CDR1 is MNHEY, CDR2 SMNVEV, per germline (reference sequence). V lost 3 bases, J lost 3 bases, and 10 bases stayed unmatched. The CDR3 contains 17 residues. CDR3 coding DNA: TGTGCCAGCAGTTTCGCCACCCTAGCGGGAGGATTCTACGAGCAGTACTTC. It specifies CASSFATLAGGFYEQYF.

The CDR3 nucleotides are TGTGCCAGCAGCCTAGGACAGACAAACACTGAAGCTTTCTTT. Translation gives CASSLGQTNTEAFF. The rearrangement joins TRBV3-1 (or the pseudogene TRBV3-2) to TRBJ1-1; D possibly corresponds to TRBD1 (6 bases). The CDR3 has 14 residues. Trimming cost V 4 bases and J 2 bases, with 11 bases left between them. Germline V gene lookup returns CDR1 LGHDT and CDR2 YNNKEL (reference sequence).

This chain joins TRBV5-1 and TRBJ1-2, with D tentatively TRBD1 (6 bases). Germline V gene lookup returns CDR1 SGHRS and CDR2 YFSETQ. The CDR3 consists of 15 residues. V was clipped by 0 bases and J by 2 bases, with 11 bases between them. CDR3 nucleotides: TGCGCCAGCAGCTTGGCCCCAGGGGCGAACTATGGCTACACCTTC. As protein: CASSLAPGANYGYTF.

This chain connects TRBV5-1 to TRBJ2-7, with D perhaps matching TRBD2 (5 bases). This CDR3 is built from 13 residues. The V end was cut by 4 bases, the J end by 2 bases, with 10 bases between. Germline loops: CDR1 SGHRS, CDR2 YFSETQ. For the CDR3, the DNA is TGCGCCAGCAGCGGAGGAACCACCTACGAGCAGTACTTC. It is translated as CASSGGTTYEQYF.

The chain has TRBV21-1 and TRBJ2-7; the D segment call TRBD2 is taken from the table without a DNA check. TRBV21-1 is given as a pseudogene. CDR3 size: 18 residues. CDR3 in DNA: TGTGCCAGCAGCAAAGCGCGAAGGCAGACTAAATTCTCCTACGAGCAGTACTTC. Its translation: CASSKARRQTKFSYEQYF.

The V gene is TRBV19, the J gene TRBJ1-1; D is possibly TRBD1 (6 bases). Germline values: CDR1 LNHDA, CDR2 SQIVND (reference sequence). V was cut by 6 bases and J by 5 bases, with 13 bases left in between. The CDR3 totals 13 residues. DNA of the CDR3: TGTGCCAGTAGATACAGGGAGATAACTGAAGCTTTCTTT. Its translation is CASRYREITEAFF.

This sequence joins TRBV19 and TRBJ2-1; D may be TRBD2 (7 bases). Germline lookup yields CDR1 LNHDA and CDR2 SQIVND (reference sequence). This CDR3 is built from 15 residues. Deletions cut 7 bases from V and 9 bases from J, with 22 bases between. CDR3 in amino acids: CASTEGDYSRGEQFF. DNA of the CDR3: TGTGCCAGTACCGAGGGGGACTACTCTCGGGGTGAGCAGTTCTTC.

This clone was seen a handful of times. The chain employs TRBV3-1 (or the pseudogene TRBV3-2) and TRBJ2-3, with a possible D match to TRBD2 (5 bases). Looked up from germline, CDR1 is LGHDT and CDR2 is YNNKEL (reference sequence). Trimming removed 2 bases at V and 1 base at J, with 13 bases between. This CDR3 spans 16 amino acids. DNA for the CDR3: TGTGCCAGCAGCCAATCGGGATCCTCCCGCACAGATACGCAGTATTTT. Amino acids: CASSQSGSSRTDTQYF.

The CDR3 bases are TGCGCCAGCAGCTTGACGACAGGGGTAAGTCAGCCCCAGCATTTT. It translates to CASSLTTGVSQPQHF. This rearrangement joins TRBV5-1 to TRBJ1-5, with TRBD1 matching 8 bases. The CDR3 totals 15 residues. The V segment lost 1 base and the J segment 6 bases; nucleotides outside the gene matches: 6. Germline V gene data show CDR1 as SGHRS and CDR2 as YFSETQ.

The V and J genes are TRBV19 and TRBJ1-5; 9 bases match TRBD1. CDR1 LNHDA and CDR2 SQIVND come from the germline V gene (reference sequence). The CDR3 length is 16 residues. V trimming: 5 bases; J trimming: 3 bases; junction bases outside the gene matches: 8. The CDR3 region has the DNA TGTGCCAGTAGTTCTATGGACAGGGGAAACAATCAGCCCCAGCATTTT. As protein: CASSSMDRGNNQPQHF.

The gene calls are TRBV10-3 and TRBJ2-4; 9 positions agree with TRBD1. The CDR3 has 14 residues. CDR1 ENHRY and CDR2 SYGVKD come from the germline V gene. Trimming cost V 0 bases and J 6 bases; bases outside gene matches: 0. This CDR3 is CAISESGQGNIQYF. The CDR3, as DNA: TGTGCCATCAGTGAGTCGGGACAGGGAAACATTCAGTACTTC.

This chain's CDR3 is CASSPGRGNTGELFF. For the CDR3, the DNA is TGTGCCAGCTCACCAGGGCGGGGGAACACCGGGGAGCTGTTTTTT. The J gene is TRBJ2-2, the V gene TRBV18, with D possibly matching TRBD2 (6 bases). CDR1 KGHSH and CDR2 LQKENI come from the germline V gene. CDR3 size: 15 residues. V lost 2 bases and J lost 1, with 8 bases in between. The variable domain in full, with the rest retrieved from reference TRBV18 and TRBJ2-2, is NAGVMQNPRHLVRRRGQEARLRCSPMKGHSHVYWYRQLPEEGLKFMVYLQKENIIDESGMPKERFSAEFPKEGPSILRIQQVVRGDSAAYFCASSPGRGNTGELFFGEGSRLTVL.

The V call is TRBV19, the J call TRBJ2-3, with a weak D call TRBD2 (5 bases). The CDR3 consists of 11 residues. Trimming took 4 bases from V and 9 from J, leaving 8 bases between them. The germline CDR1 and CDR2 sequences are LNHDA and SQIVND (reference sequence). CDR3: CASSKEATQYF. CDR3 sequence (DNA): TGTGCCAGTAGTAAGGAGGCGACGCAGTATTTT. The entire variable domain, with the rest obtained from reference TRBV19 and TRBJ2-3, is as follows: DGGITQSPKYLFRKEGQNVTLSCEQNLNHDAMYWYRQDPGQGLRLIYYSQIVNDFQKGDIAEGYSVSREKKESFPLTVTSAQKNPTAFYLCASSKEATQYFGPGTRLTVL.

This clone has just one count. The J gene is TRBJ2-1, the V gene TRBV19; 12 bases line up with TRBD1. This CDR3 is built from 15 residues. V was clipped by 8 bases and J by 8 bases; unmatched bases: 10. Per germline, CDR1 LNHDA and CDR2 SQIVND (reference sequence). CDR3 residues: CASRRPGQGAYEQFF. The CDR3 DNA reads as TGTGCCAGTCGCCGTCCGGGACAGGGGGCTTATGAGCAGTTCTTC. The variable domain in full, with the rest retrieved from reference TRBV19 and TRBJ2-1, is DGGITQSPKYLFRKEGQNVTLSCEQNLNHDAMYWYRQDPGQGLRLIYYSQIVNDFQKGDIAEGYSVSREKKESFPLTVTSAQKNPTAFYLCASRRPGQGAYEQFFGPGTRLTVL.

CDR3 protein: CASSPGQGAGNTEAFF. The CDR3 DNA follows: TGTGCCAGCAGCCCGGGACAGGGGGCAGGGAACACTGAAGCTTTCTTT. The chain is built from TRBV4-2 and TRBJ1-1; 12 nucleotides match TRBD1. In germline, CDR1 is LGHNA, CDR2 YNFKEQ. Losses at the gene ends were 4 bases for V and 1 base for J; bases not matched to a gene: 4. The CDR3 has 16 residues.

This chain's CDR3 is CASSNQISTEAFF. The CDR3 DNA sequence: TGCGCCAGCAGCAACCAGATAAGCACTGAAGCTTTCTTT. V and J are TRBV5-1 and TRBJ1-1; D remains ambiguous. The CDR3 has 13 amino acids. Germline V lookup: CDR1 SGHRS, CDR2 YFSETQ. V dropped 4 bases and J dropped 4 bases, with 11 bases sitting between them.